Below, 23 T cell receptor beta chains from the same sample are listed, as sequenced in a study of early stage breast cancer tumors. TCRdb's copy holds only in-frame clones and misses some; the assay was immunoSEQ multiplex PCR. Of approximately 20,000 clones in the sample, 75% to 80% were seen once. Sequenced material: blood. The receptors stem from a person between 55 and 70 years old with breast cancer.

The chain couples TRBV7-3 to TRBJ2-1; 14 bases are a match to TRBD2. V gave up 3 bases and J gave up 4 bases; unmatched junction bases: 11. In germline, CDR1 is SGHTA, CDR2 FQGTGA. The CDR3 length is 19 residues. As DNA, the CDR3 is TGTGCCAGCAGCTTCCCGAGGACTAGCGGGAGGTCCTCTTACAATGAGCAGTTCTTC. Encoded protein: CASSFPRTSGRSSYNEQFF.

The chain links TRBV2 to TRBJ2-6, with TRBD2 as a possible D gene (6 bases). The CDR3 extends over 13 amino acids. V lost 8 bases, J lost 2 bases, and 7 bases lay in between. CDR1 is SNHLY and CDR2 is FYNNEI in the germline V gene. Here the CDR3 DNA reads TGTGCCAGCCGCGGGACTGGGGCCAACGTCCTGACTTTC. Translating gives CASRGTGANVLTF.

This chain connects TRBV5-1 to TRBJ2-3; D remains unclear. The germline V gene has CDR1 SGHRS and CDR2 YFSETQ. Trimming cost V 2 bases and J 0 bases, with 13 bases left between them. This CDR3 has 16 amino acids. CDR3 in DNA: TGCGCCAGCAGCTTACCTAGGGATTCAAGCACAGATACGCAGTATTTT. It yields the protein CASSLPRDSSTDTQYF.

The rearrangement uses TRBV2 and TRBJ1-1; D is unresolved. CDR1 is SNHLY, CDR2 FYNNEI, per germline. CDR3 size: 14 residues. V lost 6 bases to trimming and J lost 3 bases, with 14 bases between them. CDR3 sequence reads: CASRIQVLDTEAFF. In DNA form, the CDR3 reads TGTGCCAGCAGGATCCAGGTATTGGACACTGAAGCTTTCTTT.

This sequence joins TRBV5-5 and TRBJ2-5; 7 bases fit TRBD2. V lost 4 bases to trimming and J lost 1 base; unmatched junction nucleotides: 4. This CDR3 contains 14 residues. From germline, CDR1 is SGHKS and CDR2 YYEKEE (reference sequence). CDR3 DNA: TGTGCCAGCAGCACAGCGGGAACCCAAGAGACCCAGTACTTC. This translates into CASSTAGTQETQYF.

J is TRBJ2-7 and V is TRBV20-1; no definite D call. This CDR3 is built from 11 residues. The germline V and J ends were trimmed by 1 base and 3 bases, with 4 bases remaining between them. Per germline, CDR1 DFQATT and CDR2 SNEGSKA (reference sequence). In nucleotides, the CDR3 is TGCAGTGCTAGAGTGAGCTACGAGCAGTACTTC. This translates into CSARVSYEQYF.

This clone was detected once. V and J are TRBV7-9 and TRBJ2-7, with 10 bases that match TRBD2. V was clipped by 3 bases and J by 5 bases; unmatched bases: 4. The CDR3 is made up of 14 amino acids. From germline, CDR1 is SEHNR and CDR2 FQNEAQ (reference sequence). In DNA, the CDR3 is TGTGCCAGCAGCTTGGGGACTAGCGTGCACGAGCAGTACTTC. This sequence encodes CASSLGTSVHEQYF.

V gene TRBV5-6 combines with J gene TRBJ1-2; TRBD1 is a possible D gene (6 bases). Germline CDR1 reads SGHDT; CDR2 reads YYEEEE. Trimming pared 4 bases from V and 4 bases from J, leaving 14 bases between. The length of the CDR3 is 14 residues. The CDR3 sequence: CASSLTGTRYGYTF. The CDR3 DNA reads TGTGCCAGCAGCCTGACGGGGACACGCTATGGCTACACCTTC.

The chain couples TRBV27 to TRBJ1-5, with 7 nucleotides matching TRBD1. V shed 8 bases and J 7 bases; nucleotides not matched to a gene: 8. Germline V gene data show CDR1 as MNHEY and CDR2 as SMNVEV (reference sequence). CDR3 size: 13 residues. As DNA, the CDR3 is TGTGCCAGCGCACCAGACAGGGTGCAGCCCCAGCATTTT. It specifies CASAPDRVQPQHF.

The chain employs TRBV10-3 and TRBJ2-7; possibly TRBD2 for D (6 bases). CDR3 length: 17 amino acids. Trimming pared 2 bases from V and 1 base from J, leaving 18 bases between. Germline V CDR1 and CDR2: ENHRY, SYGVKD. In DNA, the CDR3 is TGTGCCATCAGTGAGCAAGGGGCGGGAAGAGGATCCTACGAGCAGTACTTC. As protein: CAISEQGAGRGSYEQYF.

The rearrangement joins TRBV6-5 to TRBJ1-5, with TRBD1 identical over 7 bases. The CDR3 covers 14 residues. The V gene end was trimmed by 5 bases and the J gene end by 7 bases; junction bases not matched to a gene: 8. Germline lookup yields CDR1 MNHEY and CDR2 SVGAGI. The CDR3 reads CASSETGSRQPQHF. The CDR3 nucleotides read TGTGCCAGCAGTGAGACAGGGAGTCGCCAGCCCCAGCATTTT.

J is TRBJ2-5 and V is TRBV5-1, with 7 nucleotides matching TRBD1. The CDR3 sequence is 12 residues long. J lost 4 bases, V lost 5 bases, and 2 bases had no gene match. Germline CDR1 is SGHRS and CDR2 is YFSETQ. The CDR3 DNA sequence: TGCGCCAGCAGGCGACAGGGAGAGACCCAGTACTTC. Protein product: CASRRQGETQYF.

This clone was seen more than once but under ten times. The chain uses TRBV30 and TRBJ1-1; a weak D match, TRBD1 (6 bases). CDR1 GTSNPN and CDR2 SVGIG come from the germline V gene (reference sequence). V dropped 3 bases and J dropped 8 bases, with 19 bases sitting between them. This CDR3 spans 14 amino acids. CDR3 protein: CAWSIGGTSKEAFF. The CDR3 region has the DNA TGTGCCTGGAGCATCGGAGGGACATCCAAAGAAGCTTTCTTT.

The chain employs TRBV12-5 and TRBJ2-7; unclear D gene. The V end was cut by 5 bases, the J end by 3 bases, with 20 bases between. The CDR3 consists of 16 residues. CDR1 and CDR2 from the germline V gene are LGHNT and FRNRAP. DNA for the CDR3: TGTGCTAGTGGTCAACATCCGGTAGTGTTAGGCTACGAGCAGTACTTC. It is translated as CASGQHPVVLGYEQYF.

This clone is labeled as medium-sized. The rearrangement joins TRBV25-1 to TRBJ1-2, with D maybe TRBD1 (5 bases). V lost 7 bases, J lost 6 bases, and 15 bases lay in between. CDR1 and CDR2 (germline): MGHDK, SYGVNS. The CDR3 contains 13 residues. The CDR3 coding sequence is TGTGCCAGCACCCCTTCAACGGGGGATGGCTACACCTTC. Protein product: CASTPSTGDGYTF.

J is TRBJ1-1 and V is TRBV6-1; a weak D match, TRBD1 (5 bases). Germline V CDR1 and CDR2: MNHNS, SASEGT. The length of the CDR3 is 14 residues. Trimming cost V 7 bases and J 0 bases, with 12 bases left between them. CDR3 in amino acids: CASTPDSVNTEAFF. The CDR3 DNA is TGTGCCAGCACTCCAGACAGTGTGAACACTGAAGCTTTCTTT.

The rearrangement links TRBV7-9 to TRBJ2-7; D gene uncertain. This CDR3 is 13 amino acids long. V was clipped by 1 base and J by 3 bases, with 7 bases between them. Germline assignment: CDR1 SEHNR and CDR2 FQNEAQ (reference sequence). The CDR3 loop is CASSLGGFYEQYF. The CDR3 region has the DNA TGTGCCAGCAGCTTAGGAGGTTTCTACGAGCAGTACTTC.

The V gene is TRBV5-1, the J gene TRBJ2-6; tentative D call: TRBD2 (6 bases). V lost 7 bases, J lost 0 bases, and 11 bases lay in between. CDR1 SGHRS and CDR2 YFSETQ come from the germline V gene. This CDR3 comprises 15 residues. The CDR3 sequence is CASLPGGSGANVLTF. CDR3 nucleotides: TGCGCCAGCTTACCCGGGGGCTCTGGGGCCAACGTCCTGACTTTC.

The chain recombines TRBV5-4 with TRBJ2-3; D gene unclear. CDR1 SGHNT and CDR2 YYREEE come from the germline V gene (reference sequence). CDR3 size: 16 residues. V dropped 4 bases and J dropped 5 bases, with 20 bases sitting between them. The CDR3 reads CASSPPRRQEGDTQYF. The CDR3 DNA reads TGTGCCAGCAGCCCACCACGGCGTCAAGAAGGAGATACGCAGTATTTT.

The chain is built from TRBV7-2 and TRBJ1-2; a weak D match, TRBD1 (5 bases). The CDR3 runs 12 residues. V was shortened by 1 base and J by 12 bases, with 12 bases between the two germline ends. Looked up from germline, CDR1 is SGHTA and CDR2 is FQGNSA. DNA for the CDR3: TGTGCCAGCAGCTTAGAAGTCGGCAGGGACACCTTC. It is translated as CASSLEVGRDTF.

The chain's CDR3 is CASSPGQGAGTQYF. The CDR3 DNA is TGTGCCAGCAGCCCAGGACAGGGGGCCGGGACGCAGTATTTT. The chain joins TRBV7-3 to TRBJ2-3; 11 nucleotides line up with TRBD1. With 5 bases clipped from V and 9 bases from J, the junction kept 7 bases outside the gene matches. Looked up from germline, CDR1 is SGHTA and CDR2 is FQGTGA. The CDR3 spans 14 residues.

The chain employs TRBV4-1 and TRBJ1-6, with unresolved D. CDR3 length equals 16 residues. The V gene lost 4 bases and the J gene lost 7 bases, with 17 bases spanning the gap. CDR1 is MGHRA, CDR2 YSYEKL, per germline. CDR3 sequence reads: CASSRDTTRVNSPLHF. The CDR3 DNA sequence: TGCGCCAGCAGCCGTGATACTACAAGGGTAAATTCACCCCTCCACTTT.

V usage is TRBV29-1 and J usage is TRBJ1-2; 9 bases are shared with TRBD1. Trimming at V came to 6 bases and at J to 4 bases, leaving 9 bases not matched to a gene. Germline assignment: CDR1 SQVTM and CDR2 ANQGSEA. The CDR3 contains 14 residues. The CDR3 protein is CSVQHTGGGYGYTF. In nucleotides, the CDR3 is TGCAGCGTGCAACATACAGGGGGCGGCTATGGCTACACCTTC.